This TCR beta chain was recorded in a study of patients and donors after allogeneic stem cell transplantation. TCRdb redid the calling of the RT-PCR reads with MiXCR, one entry per CDR3 protein. The top ten hold 6% of the sample, which has 800,000 to 1,000,000 distinct CDR3 sequences, about 20% seen once. V dropped 5 bases and J dropped 2 bases, with 10 bases sitting between them. The CDR3 spans 15 residues. Per the germline V gene, CDR1 is ENHRY and CDR2 is SYGVKD. The sequenced material came from blood, either unsorted or a sorted T cell fraction (not recorded which). The chain links TRBV10-3 to TRBJ2-6, with D perhaps TRBD1 (5 bases). The source of this sequence is a human donor who was either an allogeneic HSCT recipient or a stem cell or donor lymphocyte infusion donor (not recorded which). It is not recorded whose cells these are; they may come from a transplant donor. The CDR3 coding sequence is TGTGCCATCAGTCCGACAGAGGCTGGGGCCAACGTCCTGACTTTC. It yields the protein CAISPTEAGANVLTF.